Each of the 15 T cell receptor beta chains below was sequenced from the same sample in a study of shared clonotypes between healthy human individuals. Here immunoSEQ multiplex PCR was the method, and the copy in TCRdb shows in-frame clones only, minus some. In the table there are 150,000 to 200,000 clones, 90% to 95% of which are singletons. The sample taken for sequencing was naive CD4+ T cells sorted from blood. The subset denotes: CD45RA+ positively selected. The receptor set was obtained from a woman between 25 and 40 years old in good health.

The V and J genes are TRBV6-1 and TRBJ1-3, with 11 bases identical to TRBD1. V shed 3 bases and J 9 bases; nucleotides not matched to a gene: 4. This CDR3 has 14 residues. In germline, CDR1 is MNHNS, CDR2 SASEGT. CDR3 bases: TGTGCCAGCAGTGAGGGACAGGGGGGAGGCACCATATATTTT. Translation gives CASSEGQGGGTIYF.

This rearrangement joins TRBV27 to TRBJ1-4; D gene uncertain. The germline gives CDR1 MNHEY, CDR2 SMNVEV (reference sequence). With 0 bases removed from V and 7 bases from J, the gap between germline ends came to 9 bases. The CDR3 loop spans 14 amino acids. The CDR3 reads CASSLSFRSEKLFF. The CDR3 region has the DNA TGTGCCAGCAGTTTATCTTTCAGATCTGAAAAACTGTTTTTT.

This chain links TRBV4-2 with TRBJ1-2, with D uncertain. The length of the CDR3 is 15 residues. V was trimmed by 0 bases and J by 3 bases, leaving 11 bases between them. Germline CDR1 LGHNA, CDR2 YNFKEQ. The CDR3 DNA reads TGTGCCAGCAGCCAAGATCAACAGCTCTACTATGGCTACACCTTC. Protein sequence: CASSQDQQLYYGYTF.

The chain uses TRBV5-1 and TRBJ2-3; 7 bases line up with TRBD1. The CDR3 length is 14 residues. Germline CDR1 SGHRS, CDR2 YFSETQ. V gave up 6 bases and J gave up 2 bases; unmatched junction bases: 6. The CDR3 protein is CASTRGQYTDTQYF. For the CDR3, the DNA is TGCGCCAGCACCAGGGGACAGTACACAGATACGCAGTATTTT.

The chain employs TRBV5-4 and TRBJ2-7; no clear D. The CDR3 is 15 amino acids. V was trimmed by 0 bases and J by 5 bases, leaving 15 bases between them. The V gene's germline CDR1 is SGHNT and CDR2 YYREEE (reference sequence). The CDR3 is CASSLGVAVRDEQYF. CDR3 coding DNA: TGTGCCAGCAGCTTGGGGGTCGCAGTACGGGACGAGCAGTACTTC. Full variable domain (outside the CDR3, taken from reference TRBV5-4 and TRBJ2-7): ETGVTQSPTHLIKTRGQQVTLRCSSQSGHNTVSWYQQALGQGPQFIFQYYREEENGRGNFPPRFSGLQFPNYSSELNVNALELDDSALYLCASSLGVAVRDEQYFGPGTRLTVT.

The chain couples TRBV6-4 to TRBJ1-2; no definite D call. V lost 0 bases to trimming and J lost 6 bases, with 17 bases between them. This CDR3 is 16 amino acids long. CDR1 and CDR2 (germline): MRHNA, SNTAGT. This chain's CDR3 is CASSDSSSPGVNGYTF. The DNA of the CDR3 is TGTGCCAGCAGTGACTCGAGCAGTCCTGGGGTCAATGGCTACACCTTC.

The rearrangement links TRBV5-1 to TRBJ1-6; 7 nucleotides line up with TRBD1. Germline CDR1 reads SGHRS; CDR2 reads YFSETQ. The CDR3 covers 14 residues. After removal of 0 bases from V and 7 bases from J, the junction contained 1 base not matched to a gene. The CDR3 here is CASSLDRGNSPLHF. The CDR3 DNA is TGCGCCAGCAGCTTGGACAGGGGAAATTCACCCCTCCACTTT. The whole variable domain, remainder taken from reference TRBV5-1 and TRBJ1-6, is KAGVTQTPRYLIKTRGQQVTLSCSPISGHRSVSWYQQTPGQGLQFLFEYFSETQRNKGNFPGRFSGRQFSNSRSEMNVSTLELGDSALYLCASSLDRGNSPLHFGNGTRLTVT.

The CDR3, as DNA: TGTGCCAGCAGCCGACGACAAGGGGGCATCTCCTACAATGAGCAGTTCTTC. Amino acids: CASSRRQGGISYNEQFF. The chain carries TRBV27 and TRBJ2-1, with 7 bases matching TRBD1. Germline V gene sequence: CDR1 MNHEY, CDR2 SMNVEV (reference sequence). The CDR3 is 17 residues long. V trimming: 6 bases; J trimming: 0 bases; junction bases outside the gene matches: 11.

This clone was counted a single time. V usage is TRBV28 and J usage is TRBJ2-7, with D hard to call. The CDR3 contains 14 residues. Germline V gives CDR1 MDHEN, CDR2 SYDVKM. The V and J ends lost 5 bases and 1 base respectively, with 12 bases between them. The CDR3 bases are TGTGCCAGCAGTACCCCGACGGCTTCCTACGAGCAGTACTTC. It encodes CASSTPTASYEQYF. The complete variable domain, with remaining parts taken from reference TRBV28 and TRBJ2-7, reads DVKVTQSSRYLVKRTGEKVFLECVQDMDHENMFWYRQDPGLGLRLIYFSYDVKMKEKGDIPEGYSVSREKKERFSLILESASTNQTSMYLCASSTPTASYEQYFGPGTRLTVT.

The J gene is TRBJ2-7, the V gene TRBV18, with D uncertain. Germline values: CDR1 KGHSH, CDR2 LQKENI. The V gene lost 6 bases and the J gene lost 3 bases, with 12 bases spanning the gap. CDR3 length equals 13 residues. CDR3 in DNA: TGTGCCAGCTCGGAGCAGCTGAACTACGAGCAGTACTTC. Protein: CASSEQLNYEQYF.

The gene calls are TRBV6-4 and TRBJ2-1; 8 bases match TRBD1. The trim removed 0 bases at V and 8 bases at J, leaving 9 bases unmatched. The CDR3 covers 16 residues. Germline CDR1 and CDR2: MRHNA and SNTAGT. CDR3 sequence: CASSDSGTGVPDEQFF. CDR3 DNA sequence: TGTGCCAGCAGTGACTCCGGGACAGGCGTCCCCGATGAGCAGTTCTTC.

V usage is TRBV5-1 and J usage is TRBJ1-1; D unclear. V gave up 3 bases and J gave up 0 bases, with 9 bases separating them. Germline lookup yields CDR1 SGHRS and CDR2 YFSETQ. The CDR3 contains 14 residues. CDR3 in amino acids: CASSSGSMNTEAFF. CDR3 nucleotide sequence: TGCGCCAGCAGCTCCGGGTCTATGAACACTGAAGCTTTCTTT.

The DNA of the CDR3 is TGTGCCAGCGCAACCCTAGGACAATCCTACGAGCAGTACTTC. This sequence encodes CASATLGQSYEQYF. V usage is TRBV5-4 and J usage is TRBJ2-7; D is perhaps TRBD1 (5 bases). The CDR3 is 14 amino acids. Germline V gives CDR1 SGHNT, CDR2 YYREEE (reference sequence). The V and J ends lost 7 bases and 1 base respectively, with 15 bases between them.

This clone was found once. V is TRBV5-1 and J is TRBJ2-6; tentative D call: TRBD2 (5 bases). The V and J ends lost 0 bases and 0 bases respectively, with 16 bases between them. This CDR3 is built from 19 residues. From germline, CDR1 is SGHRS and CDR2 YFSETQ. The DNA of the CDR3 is TGCGCCAGCAGCTTGGTGTCCGGGGTCCCCCTCTCTGGGGCCAACGTCCTGACTTTC. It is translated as CASSLVSGVPLSGANVLTF.

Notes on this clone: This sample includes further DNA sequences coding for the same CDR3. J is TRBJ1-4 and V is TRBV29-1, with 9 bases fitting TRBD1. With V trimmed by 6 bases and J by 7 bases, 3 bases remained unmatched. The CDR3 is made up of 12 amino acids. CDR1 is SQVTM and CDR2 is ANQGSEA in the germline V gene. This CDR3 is CSVQGAGEKLFF. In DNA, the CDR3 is TGCAGCGTACAGGGGGCAGGTGAAAAACTGTTTTTT.